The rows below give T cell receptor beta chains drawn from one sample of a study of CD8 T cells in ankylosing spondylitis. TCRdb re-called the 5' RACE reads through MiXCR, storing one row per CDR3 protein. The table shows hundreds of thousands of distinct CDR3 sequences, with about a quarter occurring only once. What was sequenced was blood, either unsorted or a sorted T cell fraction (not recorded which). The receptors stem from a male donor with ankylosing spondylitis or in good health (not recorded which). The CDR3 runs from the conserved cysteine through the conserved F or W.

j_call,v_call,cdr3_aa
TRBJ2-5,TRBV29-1,CSVSRTGMEETQYF
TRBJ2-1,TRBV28,CASMAPYNEQFF
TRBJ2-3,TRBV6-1,CASSARTEGTDTQYF
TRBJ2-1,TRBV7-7,CASSLVRGYEQFF
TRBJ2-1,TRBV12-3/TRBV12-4,CASSVTRVSYNEQFF
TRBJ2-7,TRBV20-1,CSASPQGPEQYF
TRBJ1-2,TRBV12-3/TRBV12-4,CASSLGPYGYTF
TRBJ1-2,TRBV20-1,CSARDRRGSLVGYTF
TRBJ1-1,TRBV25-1,CASSEFGRGATEAFF
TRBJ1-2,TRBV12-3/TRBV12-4,CASSFAGRGYTF
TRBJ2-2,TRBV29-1,CSVGGGGGGELFF
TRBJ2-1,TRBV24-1,CATSDPSGRGGNEQFF
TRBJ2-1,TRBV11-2,CASSSLGVVDEQFF
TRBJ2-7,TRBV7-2,CASSLGNYATRSYEQYF
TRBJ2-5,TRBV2,CASTLDSQETQYF
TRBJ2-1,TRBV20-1,CSARDRRGRFNEQFF
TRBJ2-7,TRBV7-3,CASSAPIRWSGSLGEQYF
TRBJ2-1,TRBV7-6,CASSRAGGQGVYEQFF
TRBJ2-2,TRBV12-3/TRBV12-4,CASTMGLVTGELFF
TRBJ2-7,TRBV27,CASSPGTGGYEQYF
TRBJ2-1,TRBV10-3,CAISGGLAVYNEQFF
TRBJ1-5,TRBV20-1,CSARDPLVENSNQPQHF
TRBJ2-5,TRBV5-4,CASKTLQVDQETQYF
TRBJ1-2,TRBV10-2,CASSERITGPYGYTF
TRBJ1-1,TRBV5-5,CASSFGVEAGEAFF
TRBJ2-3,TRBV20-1,CSAREITGIGTDTQYF
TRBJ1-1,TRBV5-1,CASSLADREGEAFF
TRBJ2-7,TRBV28,CASRRGNSYEQYF
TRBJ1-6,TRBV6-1,CATSGQGNSPLHF
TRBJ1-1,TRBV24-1,CATSGTTAEAFF
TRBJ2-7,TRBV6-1,CASRGTGRFYEQYF
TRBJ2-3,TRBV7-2,CASSLRGYTQYF
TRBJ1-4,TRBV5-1,CASSFGGSMGEKLFF
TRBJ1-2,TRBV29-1,CSVERGMRPNYGYTF
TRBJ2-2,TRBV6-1,CASSEILNTGELFF
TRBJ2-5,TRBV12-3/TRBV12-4,CASRMTGGQPQYF
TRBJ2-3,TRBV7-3,CASSLGQGFTDTQYF
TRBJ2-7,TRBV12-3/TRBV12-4,CASTYSGRAVDEQYF
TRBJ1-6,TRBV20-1,CSAERGDPYNSPLHF
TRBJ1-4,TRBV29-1,CSVEGGDEKLFF
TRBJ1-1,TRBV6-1,CASCWGTLDTEAFF
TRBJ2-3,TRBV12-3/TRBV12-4,CASKLLAATDTQYF
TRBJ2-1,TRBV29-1,CSVYLPGLAGNEQFF
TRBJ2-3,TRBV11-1,CASSTRTSGSPDTQYF